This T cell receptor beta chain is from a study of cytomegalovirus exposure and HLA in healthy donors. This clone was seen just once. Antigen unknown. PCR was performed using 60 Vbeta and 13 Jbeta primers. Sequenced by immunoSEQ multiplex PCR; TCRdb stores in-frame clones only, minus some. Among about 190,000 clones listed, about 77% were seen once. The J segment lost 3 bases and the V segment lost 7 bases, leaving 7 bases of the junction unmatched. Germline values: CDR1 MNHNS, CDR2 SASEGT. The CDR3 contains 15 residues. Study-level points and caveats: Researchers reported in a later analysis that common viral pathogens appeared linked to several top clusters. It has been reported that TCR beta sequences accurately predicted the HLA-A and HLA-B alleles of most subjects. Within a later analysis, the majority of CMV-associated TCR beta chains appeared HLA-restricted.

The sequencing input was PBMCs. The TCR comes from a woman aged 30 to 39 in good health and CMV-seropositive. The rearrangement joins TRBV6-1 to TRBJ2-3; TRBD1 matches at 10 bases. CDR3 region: CASIRQGAGTDTQYF. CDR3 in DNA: TGTGCCAGCATCCGACAGGGGGCTGGTACAGATACGCAGTATTTT.